The subject of this entry is one T cell receptor beta chain. Its antigen is not known. The PCR used 60 Vbeta and 13 Jbeta primers. TCRdb's table, derived via immunoSEQ multiplex PCR, lists solely in-frame clones and lacks some. This table holds about 55,000 clones, over 80% found once. This sample was taken from a study of cytomegalovirus exposure and HLA in healthy donors. About the research overall: T cells numbering around 180 million yielded roughly 120 million unique TCR beta sequences in an earlier analysis. Study-level results: A missense DCLRE1C variant was associated with V- and J-gene trimming of TCR beta chains in a later analysis, and an independent cohort replicated the association.

V gave up 0 bases and J gave up 5 bases, with 13 bases separating them. The CDR3 length is 15 residues. Germline CDR1 and CDR2: KGHSH and LQKENI. The sequenced sample was PBMCs. The origin of this receptor is a man aged 30-40 years in good health and CMV-seronegative. The chain joins TRBV18 to TRBJ2-5; TRBD1 might be the D (6 bases). The CDR3 coding sequence is TGTGCCAGCTCACCACCATCGCAGAGGGGGGAGACCCAGTACTTC. Protein sequence: CASSPPSQRGETQYF.